What follows are 13 T cell receptor beta chains derived from one specimen sequenced in a study of cytomegalovirus exposure and HLA in healthy donors. Repertoires were generated with immunoSEQ multiplex PCR, while TCRdb's copy carries only in-frame clones and drops some. Here the sample spans around 150,000 clones, around 88% being singletons. The specimen sequenced was PBMCs. Receptors were obtained from a young woman in good health and CMV-seronegative.

In this sample, this clone turned up once. The chain couples TRBV27 to TRBJ2-3, with 11 bases lining up with TRBD2. CDR1 MNHEY and CDR2 SMNVEV come from the germline V gene (reference sequence). The CDR3 has 15 amino acids. The J segment lost 5 bases and the V segment lost 6 bases, leaving 7 bases of the junction unmatched. CDR3 sequence: CASRLAGAGVDTQYF. DNA for the CDR3: TGTGCCAGCAGACTAGCGGGAGCCGGTGTAGATACGCAGTATTTT.

The chain couples TRBV6-5 to TRBJ2-7, with 8 bases identical to TRBD2. The CDR3 is 16 amino acids. V trimming: 4 bases; J trimming: 4 bases; junction bases outside the gene matches: 12. Germline V gene lookup returns CDR1 MNHEY and CDR2 SVGAGI. Here the CDR3 reads CASSSLKSGGSYEQYF. The CDR3 DNA reads TGTGCCAGCAGTTCCTTAAAAAGCGGGGGATCGTACGAGCAGTACTTC.

The V gene is TRBV9, the J gene TRBJ1-1; 7 bases agree with TRBD1. V lost 3 bases, J lost 0 bases, and 2 bases stayed unmatched. Germline-derived CDR1 and CDR2 are SGDLS and YYNGEE. CDR3 length: 14 residues. The CDR3 bases are TGTGCCAGCAGCGAGGGGGCCATGAACACTGAAGCTTTCTTT. Its translation: CASSEGAMNTEAFF.

The rearrangement uses TRBV4-1 and TRBJ2-3, with 8 bases matching TRBD2. V was pared by 4 bases and J by 3 bases, with 15 bases of the junction left unmatched. The germline V gene has CDR1 MGHRA and CDR2 YSYEKL. The length of the CDR3 is 18 residues. CDR3 DNA: TGCGCCAGCAGCCTCCTCAGAGCGGCTAGCGGGTGGACAGATACGCAGTATTTT. The encoded protein is CASSLLRAASGWTDTQYF.

This rearrangement joins TRBV2 to TRBJ1-2; a weak D match, TRBD1 (6 bases). CDR1 and CDR2 from the germline V gene are SNHLY and FYNNEI. Trimming removed 3 bases from V and 6 bases from J, with 17 bases in between. The CDR3 spans 15 residues. CDR3 protein: CASSDFRTASHGYTF. Written as DNA, the CDR3 is TGTGCCAGCAGTGATTTCAGGACAGCCTCCCATGGCTACACCTTC.

The chain joins TRBV7-2 to TRBJ2-3; D might be TRBD2 (5 bases). The CDR3 runs to 15 residues. V shed 0 bases and J shed 6 bases, with 13 bases lying between them. Germline assignment: CDR1 SGHTA and CDR2 FQGNSA. The CDR3 region is CASSLATLSGDTQYF. The CDR3 DNA follows: TGTGCCAGCAGCTTAGCGACGTTATCGGGGGATACGCAGTATTTT.

The chain has TRBV4-1 and TRBJ2-1; the match to TRBD1 covers 9 bases. V gave up 0 bases and J gave up 8 bases; unmatched junction bases: 8. Germline-derived CDR1 and CDR2 are MGHRA and YSYEKL. CDR3 size: 16 residues. Here the CDR3 reads CASSQDSGTGRYEQFF. CDR3 in DNA: TGCGCCAGCAGCCAAGACTCCGGGACAGGGAGATATGAGCAGTTCTTC.

This clone showed up just a few times. The V and J genes are TRBV6-6 and TRBJ1-5; D remains ambiguous. Germline V lookup: CDR1 MNHNY, CDR2 SVGAGI (reference sequence). The CDR3 is made up of 13 amino acids. V lost 5 bases to trimming and J lost 7 bases, with 12 bases between them. This CDR3 reads CASSTGSGQPQHF. Here the CDR3 DNA reads TGTGCCAGCAGTACGGGGTCGGGGCAGCCCCAGCATTTT.

This clone was seen just once. V and J are TRBV4-2 and TRBJ2-2; 15 bases agree with TRBD2. Germline assignment: CDR1 LGHNA and CDR2 YNFKEQ. V trimming: 3 bases; J trimming: 8 bases; junction bases outside the gene matches: 7. CDR3 size: 17 residues. CDR3 sequence: CASSHLGLAGGTGELFF. The CDR3, as DNA: TGTGCCAGCAGCCATCTCGGACTAGCGGGAGGGACAGGGGAGCTGTTTTTT.

The chain employs TRBV30 and TRBJ1-2; perhaps TRBD1 as D (6 bases). This CDR3 contains 17 residues. In germline, CDR1 is GTSNPN, CDR2 SVGIG (reference sequence). Trimming removed 3 bases at V and 0 bases at J, with 20 bases between. CDR3 nucleotides: TGTGCCTGGAGCGAAGACCTAACAGGGTCCTCTAACTATGGCTACACCTTC. As protein: CAWSEDLTGSSNYGYTF.

The chain links TRBV6-4 to TRBJ1-1, with 9 bases matching TRBD1. CDR3 size: 13 residues. Germline CDR1 and CDR2: MRHNA and SNTAGT. J was trimmed by 7 bases and V by 0 bases; bases with no gene match: 0. CDR3 residues: CASSDSDRGEAFF. The DNA of the CDR3 is TGTGCCAGCAGTGACTCGGACAGGGGTGAAGCTTTCTTT.

The rearrangement uses TRBV10-3 and TRBJ2-7, with TRBD1 matching 7 bases. The CDR3 has 15 amino acids. The germline V gene encodes CDR1 ENHRY and CDR2 SYGVKD. J lost 4 bases, V lost 1 base, and 7 bases had no gene match. The CDR3 here is CAISEYRDRGYEQYF. The CDR3 coding sequence is TGTGCCATCAGTGAGTACCGGGACAGAGGGTACGAGCAGTACTTC.

This chain links TRBV6-6 with TRBJ1-1, with 8 positions matching TRBD1. Looked up from germline, CDR1 is MNHNY and CDR2 is SVGAGI (reference sequence). The V and J ends lost 6 bases and 0 bases, in that order; junction bases with no gene match: 6. The CDR3 has 15 residues. The CDR3 is CASSALDRVNTEAFF. CDR3 sequence (DNA): TGTGCCAGCAGCGCTCTGGACAGGGTGAACACTGAAGCTTTCTTT.